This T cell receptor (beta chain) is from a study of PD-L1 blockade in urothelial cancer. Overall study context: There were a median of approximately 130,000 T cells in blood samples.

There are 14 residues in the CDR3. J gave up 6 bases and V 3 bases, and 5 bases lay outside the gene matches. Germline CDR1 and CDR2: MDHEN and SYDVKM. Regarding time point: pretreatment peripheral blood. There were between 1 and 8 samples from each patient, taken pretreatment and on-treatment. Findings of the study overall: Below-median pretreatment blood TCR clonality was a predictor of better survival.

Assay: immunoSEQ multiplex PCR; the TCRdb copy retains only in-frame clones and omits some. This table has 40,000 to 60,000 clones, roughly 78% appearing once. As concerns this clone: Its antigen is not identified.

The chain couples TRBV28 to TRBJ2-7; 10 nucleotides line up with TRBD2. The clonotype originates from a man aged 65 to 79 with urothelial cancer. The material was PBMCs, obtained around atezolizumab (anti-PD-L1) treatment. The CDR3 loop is CASSFPRTSGEQYF. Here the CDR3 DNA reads TGTGCCAGCAGTTTCCCAAGGACTAGCGGCGAGCAGTACTTC.